These 23 T cell receptor beta chains originate from one sample sequenced in a study of T-cell memory formation after mild COVID-19 (TCRdb year 2021). The library was built by means of 5' RACE. The instrument was an Illumina NovaSeq 6000. TCRdb reworked the public reads: Q25 trimming with fastp, MiXCR clone assembly, productive beta chains retained. Rows with one shared CDR3 protein collapse into an entry with the most common genes and DNA. Here the sample has around 310,000 distinct CDR3 sequences; more than 15% occur a single time. The ten biggest clones cover around 20% of the sample. The sample taken for sequencing was PBMCs or a T cell subset sorted from them (not recorded which). These receptors all come from a man in his late teens or twenties who had mild COVID-19 (a few samples of this study predate the infection). The sample titles of this study are shuffled in the database, so cell type and time point are left out; the donor was told from shared clones.

At least ten counts were recorded for this clonotype. The V call is TRBV20-1, the J call TRBJ2-5, with D perhaps assigned TRBD1 or TRBD2 (5 bases each). The CDR3 has 16 residues. The V end was cut by 0 bases, the J end by 5 bases, with 19 bases between. Germline V gene data show CDR1 as DFQATT and CDR2 as SNEGSKA (reference sequence). The CDR3 nucleotides are TGCAGTGCTAGAGATCCGTCGCTGGGGGTCCGGGAGACCCAGTACTTC. It codes for CSARDPSLGVRETQYF.

This rearrangement joins TRBV21-1 to TRBJ2-7; the table's TRBD2 call for D was not verified on the DNA. TRBV21-1 is a documented pseudogene. The length of the CDR3 is 14 residues. The CDR3, as DNA: TGTGCCAGCAGCAAAGAGGGCAGCTCCTACGAGCAGTACGTC. It translates to CASSKEGSSYEQYV.

This chain links TRBV6-2 or TRBV6-3 with TRBJ2-3; weak D call: TRBD2 (6 bases). The CDR3 is 16 residues long. Trimming removed 3 bases from V and 4 bases from J, with 17 bases in between. Per germline, CDR1 MNHEY and CDR2 SVGEGT. The CDR3 bases are TGTGCCAGCAGTTATAGGGGACTGGCGGAGGCAGATACGCAGTATTTT. Translating it yields CASSYRGLAEADTQYF.

This clonotype turned up a few times. The chain recombines TRBV7-9 with TRBJ2-2; no definite D call. The germline V gene encodes CDR1 SEHNR and CDR2 FQNEAQ (reference sequence). The CDR3 sequence is 13 residues long. V dropped 4 bases and J dropped 8 bases, with 11 bases sitting between them. The CDR3 sequence: CASSYPSSGELFF. The CDR3 nucleotides read TGTGCCAGCAGCTACCCATCGTCGGGGGAGCTGTTTTTT.

This clonotype was seen a few times. The chain employs TRBV6-2 or TRBV6-3 and TRBJ2-7, with 10 bases that match TRBD2. Looked up from germline, CDR1 is MNHEY and CDR2 is SVGEGT. The CDR3 runs to 15 residues. V lost 3 bases and J lost 7; bases outside the gene matches: 9. In nucleotides, the CDR3 is TGTGCCAGCAGTTATCGGGCTAGCGGGGGCTATGAGCAGTACTTC. Amino acids: CASSYRASGGYEQYF.

The V and J genes are TRBV10-3 and TRBJ2-7; D may be TRBD2 (7 bases). The germline V gene has CDR1 ENHRY and CDR2 SYGVKD. The V and J ends lost 8 bases and 2 bases respectively, with 13 bases between them. The CDR3 loop spans 13 amino acids. The CDR3 DNA sequence: TGTGCCATCGGGAGGGGGAACCCCTACGAGCAGTACGTC. This gives the protein CAIGRGNPYEQYV.

The chain couples TRBV7-8 to TRBJ1-5, with D unclear. The CDR3 contains 15 residues. Germline V gene sequence: CDR1 SGHVS, CDR2 FQNEAQ. V was trimmed by 1 base and J by 0 bases, leaving 7 bases between them. CDR3 sequence reads: CASSLEGSSNQPQHF. For the CDR3, the DNA is TGTGCCAGCAGCTTAGAAGGCAGTAGCAATCAGCCCCAGCATTTT. Together with reference TRBV7-8 and TRBJ1-5, the CDR3 gives the full variable domain: GAGVSQSPRYKVAKRGQDVALRCDPISGHVSLFWYQQALGQGPEFLTYFQNEAQLDKSGLPSDRFFAERPEGSVSTLKIQRTQQEDSAVYLCASSLEGSSNQPQHFGDGTRLSIL.

This clonotype has a handful of counts. The chain couples TRBV29-1 to TRBJ2-3; TRBD2 matches 10 bases. Germline V CDR1 and CDR2: SQVTM, ANQGSEA. V was clipped by 1 base and J by 1 base; unmatched bases: 5. The CDR3 is 16 amino acids. In nucleotides, the CDR3 is TGCAGCGTTGAAGGTGCAAGCGGGGGGGGCACAGATACGCAGTATTTT. This translates into CSVEGASGGGTDTQYF.

This clonotype occurred many times. The V call is TRBV7-8, the J call TRBJ2-7, with D possibly matching TRBD1 (5 bases). Germline V gene lookup returns CDR1 SGHVS and CDR2 FQNEAQ. V lost 0 bases to trimming and J lost 4 bases, with 7 bases between them. The CDR3 length is 13 residues. This chain's CDR3 is CASSLAPGYEQYV. In nucleotides, the CDR3 is TGTGCCAGCAGCTTAGCCCCAGGGTACGAGCAGTACGTC.

The CDR3 loop reads CASSALGYGYTF. DNA of the CDR3: TGCGCCAGCAGTGCCCTGGGCTATGGCTACACCTTC. The gene calls are TRBV10-2 and TRBJ1-2; D is unresolved. CDR1 is WSHSY and CDR2 is SAAADI in the germline V gene. The length of the CDR3 is 12 residues. Trimming pared 4 bases from V and 4 bases from J, leaving 7 bases between.

This clonotype occurred many times. The rearrangement links TRBV12-3 or TRBV12-4 to TRBJ1-5, with no clear D. V lost 3 bases, J lost 7 bases, and 13 bases lay in between. This CDR3 is 14 amino acids long. The CDR3 DNA follows: TGTGCCAGCAGTTTGGAGGGAGGAGACCAGCCCCAGCATTTT. Residues: CASSLEGGDQPQHF.

The table lists this clonotype with a count of one. At one end, the junction sequence differs from germline, possibly due to a read error. The chain combines TRBV28 with TRBJ2-2; TRBD1 or TRBD2 may be the D gene (6 bases each). The CDR3 runs to 15 residues. Germline CDR1 reads MDHEN; CDR2 reads SYDVKM. The DNA for the CDR3 is TGTGCCAGCGGTTTGACTGACCGGGGGCTCGGGGAGCTGTTTTTT. Its protein is CASGLTDRGLGELFF.

This clonotype was seen only a few times. The J gene is TRBJ2-3, the V gene TRBV4-1; D could derive from TRBD1 or TRBD2 (6 bases each). Trimming left V 1 base short and J 2 bases short, with 16 bases between. Per the germline V gene, CDR1 is MGHRA and CDR2 is YSYEKL. The CDR3 is 17 residues long. As DNA, the CDR3 is TGCGCCAGCAGCCAAGCCCCCGCGGGACAACTCACAGATACGCAGTATTTT. Residues: CASSQAPAGQLTDTQYF.

This sequence joins TRBV20-1 and TRBJ1-2; D might be TRBD1 (6 bases). V was cut by 6 bases and J by 8 bases, with 22 bases left in between. The CDR3 spans 14 residues. The germline V gene has CDR1 DFQATT and CDR2 SNEGSKA (reference sequence). The chain's CDR3 is CSAPWGQDRSGYTF. The CDR3 region has the DNA TGCAGTGCCCCTTGGGGTCAAGACAGGTCGGGCTACACCTTC.

This sequence joins TRBV6-5 and TRBJ1-2; no reliable D call. CDR1 MNHEY and CDR2 SVGAGI come from the germline V gene. The V end was cut by 5 bases, the J end by 5 bases, with 15 bases between. This CDR3 contains 14 residues. CDR3 in DNA: TGTGCCAGCAGTAATGCCGGGAGGTGGTATGGCTACACCTTC. Residues: CASSNAGRWYGYTF.

This clonotype was seen ten or more times. This chain links TRBV4-3 with TRBJ2-1, with TRBD2 identical over 10 bases. The CDR3 length is 15 residues. The ends lost 6 bases at V and 4 bases at J; junction bases unmatched: 6. Germline values: CDR1 LGHNA, CDR2 YSLEER. CDR3 bases: TGCGCCAGCAGATTAGCGGGGGGTCCTTACAATGAGCAGTTCTTC. This encodes CASRLAGGPYNEQFF.

The chain recombines TRBV7-3 with TRBJ2-3; D is unresolved. Germline V gene data show CDR1 as SGHTA and CDR2 as FQGTGA. Between the trimmed V and J ends, which lost 6 bases and 3 bases, there was a span of 13 bases. This CDR3 spans 14 amino acids. CDR3 sequence reads: CASSRTTRTDTQYF. Here the CDR3 DNA reads TGTGCCAGCAGTCGGACGACACGAACAGATACGCAGTATTTT.

There are a few counts of this clonotype. The CDR3 DNA follows: TGTGCCAGCAGTACCGGGACAACCTACGAGCAGTACGTC. It yields the protein CASSTGTTYEQYV. The chain combines TRBV6-2 or TRBV6-3 with TRBJ2-7; D may be TRBD1 (6 bases). CDR1 is MNHEY, CDR2 SVGEGT, per germline. CDR3 length: 13 amino acids. The V end was cut by 5 bases, the J end by 2 bases, with 10 bases between.

The chain couples TRBV6-2 or TRBV6-3 to TRBJ2-7, with D possibly matching TRBD1 (5 bases). Per germline, CDR1 MNHEY and CDR2 SVGEGT. V was clipped by 2 bases and J by 8 bases, with 19 bases between them. The CDR3 runs to 15 residues. CDR3 coding DNA: TGTGCCAGCAGTTACATCCGGACACCAGACGTGAAGCAGTACTTC. Translation: CASSYIRTPDVKQYF.

This clonotype has just a few counts. The chain has TRBV3-2 and TRBJ2-7. TRBV3-2 is deemed a pseudogene. This CDR3 spans 15 amino acids. DNA for the CDR3: TGTGCCAGCAGGGCGGACGGAAGTGTTACCTACGAGCAGTACGTC. Encoded protein: CASRADGSVTYEQYV.

CDR3 protein: CASSYRGGPNTEAFF. The CDR3 nucleotides are TGTGCCAGCAGTTACAGGGGGGGCCCGAACACTGAAGCTTTCTTT. The chain has TRBV6-5 and TRBJ1-1; weak D call: TRBD1 (6 bases). Germline V lookup: CDR1 MNHEY, CDR2 SVGAGI. V shed 2 bases and J shed 1 base, with 11 bases lying between them. The CDR3 runs to 15 residues.

This clonotype was seen many times. The rearrangement uses TRBV20-1 and TRBJ2-3; 7 bases are shared with TRBD1. The germline CDR1 and CDR2 sequences are DFQATT and SNEGSKA (reference sequence). J gave up 3 bases and V 0 bases, and 6 bases lay outside the gene matches. The CDR3 length is 15 residues. The CDR3 DNA reads TGCAGTGCTAGAGATCGGAGACAGGGTACAGATACGCAGTATTTT. Protein sequence: CSARDRRQGTDTQYF.

The V gene is TRBV7-2, the J gene TRBJ1-2, with D possibly TRBD1 on 5 matching bases. The CDR3 covers 13 residues. The V and J ends lost 5 bases and 10 bases respectively, with 17 bases between them. Germline V gene data show CDR1 as SGHTA and CDR2 as FQGNSA. CDR3 in amino acids: CASSPNSGGHYTF. DNA of the CDR3: TGTGCCAGCAGCCCCAACTCAGGCGGACACTACACCTTC.